Sequencing of this TCR beta chain was carried out in a study of shared clonotypes between healthy human individuals. Study conclusions and caveats: Approximately 5% was the fraction of naive CD4 clonotypes found shared across several donors. Collection of samples was limited to blood; tissue repertoires likely differ.

The germline V gene has CDR1 SGDLS and CDR2 YYNGEE. J gave up 8 bases and V 3 bases, and 4 bases lay outside the gene matches. The CDR3 loop spans 12 amino acids. Method: immunoSEQ multiplex PCR; TCRdb's copy keeps in-frame clones and lacks some. The sample has just over 2,000,000 clones; around 96% are singletons. Notes on this clone: Antigen: not known. Other DNA sequences in this specimen translate into the identical CDR3.

Naive CD8 cells, CD45RO-negative and positively selected for CCR7, excluded terminally differentiated effector memory CD45RA+ cells. Among the donors, all were Caucasian adults who lived in Nashville, Tennessee. This sequence originates from a man between 18 and 29 years old in good health. The rearrangement uses TRBV9 and TRBJ1-2; TRBD1 aligns across 7 bases. Sample: naive CD8+ T cells sorted from blood. For the CDR3, the DNA is TGTGCCAGCAGCGGACAGGGAGGAGGCTACACCTTC. This codes for CASSGQGGGYTF.